The 8 T cell receptor beta chains listed next were all sequenced from one sample in a study of a mutant IDH1 vaccine in newly diagnosed glioma (dated by TCRdb to the early 2020s). The method was the immunoSEQ multiplex PCR assay. TCRdb carries this immuneACCESS record with in-frame sequences only. Its versions omit some clonotypes, under half of them owing to an unresolved V gene in the studies checked, with the rest unexplained. The sample data list approximately 61,000 clones, and under 90% of these were observed just once. The biggest ten clones account for roughly 5.7% of the sample. This specimen's time point label, per the study, means: week 11, during vaccination. A 20-mer mutant IDH1 peptide at 300 micrograms in Montanide made up each vaccine dose, which was injected subcutaneously together with topical imiquimod. No antigens are known for them. This specimen consisted of PBMCs, obtained from a glioma patient whose treatment included an IDH1 peptide vaccine. Source of these receptors: a man between 45 and 60 years old with glioma.

V and J are TRBV7-2 and TRBJ2-1, with D uncertain. Per the germline V gene, CDR1 is SGHTA and CDR2 is FQGNSA. The V and J ends lost 5 bases and 3 bases respectively, with 8 bases between them. This CDR3 has 13 amino acids. The CDR3 nucleotides are TGTGCCAGCAGCCCAAACCTCTACAATGAGCAGTTCTTC. Translation: CASSPNLYNEQFF.

V usage is TRBV11-2 and J usage is TRBJ2-1; 9 nucleotides line up with TRBD2. Germline CDR1 is SGHAT and CDR2 is FQNNGV. J lost 0 bases, V lost 5 bases, and 2 bases had no gene match. This CDR3 has 15 amino acids. The CDR3 DNA sequence: TGTGCCAGCAGCGCTAGCGGGGCCTCCTACAATGAGCAGTTCTTC. Its protein is CASSASGASYNEQFF.

Here the CDR3 DNA reads TGTGCCAGCAGCGGGGCCCTAATGAGCAGGAGCCAGTTCTTC. This encodes CASSGALMSRSQFF. The V and J genes are TRBV9 and TRBJ2-1; D gene ambiguous. The length of the CDR3 is 14 residues. V lost 3 bases and J 13 bases, leaving 20 bases between the germline ends. Germline V lookup: CDR1 SGDLS, CDR2 YYNGEE.

The chain recombines TRBV28 with TRBJ2-5; the D is unclear. V gave up 8 bases and J gave up 4 bases, with 11 bases separating them. This CDR3 is 12 amino acids long. Germline lookup yields CDR1 MDHEN and CDR2 SYDVKM. The CDR3 DNA reads TGTGCCAGCGGCCTAAACGGAGAGACCCAGTACTTC. It codes for CASGLNGETQYF.

The gene calls are TRBV2 and TRBJ1-3; D unclear. V lost 2 bases and J 2 bases, leaving 4 bases between the germline ends. The CDR3 is made up of 13 amino acids. The germline gives CDR1 SNHLY, CDR2 FYNNEI. The CDR3 DNA follows: TGTGCCAGCAGTGAACAGGCTGGAAACACCATATATTTT. Protein sequence: CASSEQAGNTIYF.

The chain combines TRBV6-5 with TRBJ2-1; D call uncertain. From germline, CDR1 is MNHEY and CDR2 SVGAGI. The length of the CDR3 is 12 residues. The V and J ends lost 3 bases and 7 bases respectively, with 7 bases between them. The chain's CDR3 is CASSYGSNEQFF. The CDR3 DNA follows: TGTGCCAGCAGTTATGGGTCAAATGAGCAGTTCTTC.

This clone has more than one count but fewer than ten. The chain links TRBV15 to TRBJ1-1; 9 bases map to TRBD1. Germline loops: CDR1 LNHNV, CDR2 YYDKDF (reference sequence). The V gene end was trimmed by 2 bases and the J gene end by 5 bases; junction bases not matched to a gene: 6. The CDR3 loop spans 15 amino acids. For the CDR3, the DNA is TGTGCCACCAGCAGACCCGGACAGGGGCGAACTGAAGCTTTCTTT. It specifies CATSRPGQGRTEAFF. Full variable domain (remainder filled in from reference TRBV15 and TRBJ1-1): DAMVIQNPRYQVTQFGKPVTLSCSQTLNHNVMYWYQQKSSQAPKLLFHYYDKDFNNEADTPDNFQSRRPNTSFCFLDIRSPGLGDTAMYLCATSRPGQGRTEAFFGQGTRLTVV.

The gene calls are TRBV21-1 and TRBJ1-1; the DNA was not used to check the table's D call, TRBD1. TRBV21-1 is noted as a pseudogene. The CDR3 covers 15 residues. Here the CDR3 reads CASSFRQDRNTEAFF. The DNA for the CDR3 is TGTGCCAGCAGCTTTCGACAGGACCGGAACACTGAAGCTTTCTTT.